Listed below are T cell receptor beta chains from one sample, sequenced in a study of cytomegalovirus exposure and HLA in healthy donors. Profiling relied on immunoSEQ multiplex PCR, and the TCRdb table lists in-frame clones only, not all of them. The sample has around 62,000 clones, roughly 78% seen once. The source material was PBMCs. These receptors all come from a man aged 40-50 years in good health and CMV-seronegative. Both conserved end residues are part of each CDR3. The order of the fields is D gene, J gene, V gene, clone size, CDR3 DNA, CDR3 protein. The D gene is left open where the match is weak. Rows give clone size only sometimes, using once, few, many, or a class for an expanded clone.

TRBD2,TRBJ2-3,TRBV7-6,.,TGTGCCAGCAGCTTTACGAGTAGGGCTAGCGGGAGGGTATCGCCCACAGATACGCAGTATTTT,CASSFTSRASGRVSPTDTQYF
.,TRBJ1-2,TRBV5-4,.,TGTGCCAGCAGCTTGGGGTCCGGACAAGACGGATATGGCTACACCTTC,CASSLGSGQDGYGYTF
TRBD1,TRBJ2-5,TRBV27,.,TGTGCCAGCCCTCGGGACAGCAGCTACGAAGAGACCCAGTACTTC,CASPRDSSYEETQYF
TRBD1,TRBJ1-6,TRBV6-1,.,TGTGCCAGCAGTGTCGGGACAGGGGTTTCACCCCTCCACTTT,CASSVGTGVSPLHF
TRBD2,TRBJ2-1,TRBV19,few,TGTGCCAGTAGTATAGTGGGACTAGCGGGAGGTAAAGGGTACAATGAGCAGTTCTTC,CASSIVGLAGGKGYNEQFF
TRBD1,TRBJ2-2,TRBV18,.,TGTGCCAGCTCTCGACAGGGTCCCCGGACCGGGGAGCTGTTTTTT,CASSRQGPRTGELFF
TRBD1,TRBJ1-5,TRBV7-8,.,TGTGCCAGCAGCTTACTAGGGACAGGGAGAGGCAATCAGCCCCAGCATTTT,CASSLLGTGRGNQPQHF
TRBD1,TRBJ1-6,TRBV19,.,TGTGCCAGTAGTATAGGGGGAATCCGGACAGGGAGGAATAATTCACCCCTCCACTTT,CASSIGGIRTGRNNSPLHF
.,TRBJ1-6,TRBV7-9,.,TGTGCCAGCAGCCCCCCCGGGGTGTCGGATTCACCCCTCCACTTT,CASSPPGVSDSPLHF
TRBD2,TRBJ2-5,TRBV6-5,.,TGTGCCAGCAGGGATAGTAGCGGGAGAGGTGAGACCCAGTACTTC,CASRDSSGRGETQYF
TRBD2,TRBJ2-3,TRBV9,.,TGTGCCAGCAGCGCCCTAGCGGCTAGCACAGATACGCAGTATTTT,CASSALAASTDTQYF
.,TRBJ1-4,TRBV9,few,TGTGCCAGCAGCGTAGCACATAATGAAAAACTGTTTTTT,CASSVAHNEKLFF
.,TRBJ2-3,TRBV27,once,TGTGCCAGCAGCCCCAGGGTCGCAGATACGCAGTATTTT,CASSPRVADTQYF
.,TRBJ2-3,TRBV11-2,.,TGTGCCAGCAGCTTAGTTTTCCCTGATACGCAGTATTTT,CASSLVFPDTQYF
TRBD2,TRBJ2-1,TRBV7-9,.,TGTGCCAGCAGCTCATGGTCTAGCGGGGGCCTCGGGGGGGAGCAGTTCTTC,CASSSWSSGGLGGEQFF
.,TRBJ1-1,TRBV11-3,few,TGTGCCAGCAGCTTATTCCAGAACACTGAAGCTTTCTTT,CASSLFQNTEAFF
TRBD2,TRBJ2-7,TRBV7-9,once,TGTGCCAGCAGCCCTCCCTTGACTAGCGGGGCTCTGTCCTACGAGCAGTACTTC,CASSPPLTSGALSYEQYF
TRBD2,TRBJ2-1,TRBV27,.,TGTGCCAGCAGTCCCAGGGGACTAGCGGATAACTACAATGAGCAGTTCTTC,CASSPRGLADNYNEQFF
.,TRBJ1-1,TRBV4-1,few,TGCGCCAGCAGCCAAGTCTCGGTCTTTAACACTGAAGCTTTCTTT,CASSQVSVFNTEAFF
.,TRBJ1-4,TRBV27,.,TGTGCCAGCAGTGCCGACAGCCTAGGGGATGAAAAACTGTTTTTT,CASSADSLGDEKLFF
TRBD1,TRBJ2-3,TRBV27,.,TGTGCCAGCAGTTCTCCCGGACAGGTTGGCACAGATACGCAGTATTTT,CASSSPGQVGTDTQYF
TRBD1,TRBJ2-5,TRBV7-8,.,TGTGCCAGCAGCAAGCCGGGACAGGGATATTTAGAGACCCAGTACTTC,CASSKPGQGYLETQYF
TRBD2,TRBJ2-7,TRBV2,.,TGTGCCAGCAGACAAAGCGGGGGGATTTACGAGCAGTACTTC,CASRQSGGIYEQYF